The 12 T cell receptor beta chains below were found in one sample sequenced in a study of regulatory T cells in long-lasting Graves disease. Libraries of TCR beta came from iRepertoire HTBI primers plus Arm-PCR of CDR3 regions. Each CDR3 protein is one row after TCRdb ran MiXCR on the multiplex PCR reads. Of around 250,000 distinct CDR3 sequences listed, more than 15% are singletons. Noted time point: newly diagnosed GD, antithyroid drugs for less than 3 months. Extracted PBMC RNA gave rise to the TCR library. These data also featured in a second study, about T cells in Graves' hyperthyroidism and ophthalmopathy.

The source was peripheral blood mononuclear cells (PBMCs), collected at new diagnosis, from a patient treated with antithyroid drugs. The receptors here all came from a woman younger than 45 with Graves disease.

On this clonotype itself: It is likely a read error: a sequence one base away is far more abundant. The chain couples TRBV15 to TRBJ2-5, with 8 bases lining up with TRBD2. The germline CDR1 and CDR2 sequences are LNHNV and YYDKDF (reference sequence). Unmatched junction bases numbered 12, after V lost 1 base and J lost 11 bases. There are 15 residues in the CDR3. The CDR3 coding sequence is TGTGCCACCAGCAGAGCGGGGGGGCTTGTCAATGAGCAGTACTTC. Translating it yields CATSRAGGLVNEQYF. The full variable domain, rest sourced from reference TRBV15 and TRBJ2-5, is DAMVIQNPRYQVTQFGKPVTLSCSQTLNHNVMYWYQQKSSQAPKLLFHYYDKDFNNEADTPDNFQSRRPNTSFCFLDIRSPGLGDTAMYLCATSRAGGLVNEQYFGPGTRLLVL.

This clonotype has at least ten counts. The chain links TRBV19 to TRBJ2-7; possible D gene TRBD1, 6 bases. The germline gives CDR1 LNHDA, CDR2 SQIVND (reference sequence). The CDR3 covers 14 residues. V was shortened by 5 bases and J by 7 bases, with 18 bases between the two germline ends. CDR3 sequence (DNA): TGTGCCAGTAGTGCCTCACGGACAACAGGGGAGCAGTACTTC. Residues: CASSASRTTGEQYF.

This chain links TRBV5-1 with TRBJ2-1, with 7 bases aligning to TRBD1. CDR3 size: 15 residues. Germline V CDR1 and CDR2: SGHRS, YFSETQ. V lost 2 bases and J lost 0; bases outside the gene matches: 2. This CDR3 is CASSFRDSSYNEQFF. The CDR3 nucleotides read TGCGCCAGCAGCTTCCGGGACAGCTCCTACAATGAGCAGTTCTTC.

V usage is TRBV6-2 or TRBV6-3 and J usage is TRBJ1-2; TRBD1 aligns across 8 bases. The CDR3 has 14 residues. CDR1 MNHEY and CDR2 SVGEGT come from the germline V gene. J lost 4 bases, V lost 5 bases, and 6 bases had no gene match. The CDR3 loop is CASSPGGGGYGYTF. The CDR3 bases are TGTGCCAGCAGTCCAGGGGGCGGTGGCTATGGCTACACCTTC.

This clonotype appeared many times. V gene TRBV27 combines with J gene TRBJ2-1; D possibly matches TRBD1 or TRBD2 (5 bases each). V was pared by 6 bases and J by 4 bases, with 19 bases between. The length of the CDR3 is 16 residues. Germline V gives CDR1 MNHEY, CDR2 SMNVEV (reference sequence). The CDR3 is CASSPPQAGSYNEQFF. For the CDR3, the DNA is TGTGCCAGCAGCCCACCGCAGGCAGGGAGTTACAATGAGCAGTTCTTC.

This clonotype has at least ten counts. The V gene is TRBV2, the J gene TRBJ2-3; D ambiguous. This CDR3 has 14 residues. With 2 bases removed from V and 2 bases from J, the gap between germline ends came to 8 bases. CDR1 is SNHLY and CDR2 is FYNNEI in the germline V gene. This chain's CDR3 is CASSEWANTDTQYF. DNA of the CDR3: TGTGCCAGCAGTGAATGGGCTAACACAGATACGCAGTATTTT.

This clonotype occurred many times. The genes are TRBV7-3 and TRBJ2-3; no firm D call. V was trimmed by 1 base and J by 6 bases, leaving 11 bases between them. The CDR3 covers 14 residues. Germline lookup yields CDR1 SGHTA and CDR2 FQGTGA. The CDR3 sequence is CASSLSVGLDTQYF. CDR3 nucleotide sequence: TGTGCCAGCAGCTTAAGCGTGGGCCTCGATACGCAGTATTTT.

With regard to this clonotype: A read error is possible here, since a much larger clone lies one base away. CDR3 DNA: TGTGCCAGTACCCAATCATCCGGGACAGGGCGTGGTGGATCTTTCTTT. Amino acids: CASTQSSGTGRGGSFF. This rearrangement joins TRBV19 to TRBJ1-1; TRBD1 matches at 9 bases. The CDR3 totals 16 residues. J gave up 12 bases and V 7 bases, and 21 bases lay outside the gene matches. The germline CDR1 and CDR2 sequences are LNHDA and SQIVND (reference sequence).

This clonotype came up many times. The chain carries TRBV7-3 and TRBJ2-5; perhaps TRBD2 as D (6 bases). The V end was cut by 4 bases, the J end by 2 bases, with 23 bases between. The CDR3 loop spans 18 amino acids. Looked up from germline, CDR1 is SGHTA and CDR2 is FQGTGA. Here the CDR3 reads CASSSRMPSSERQETQYF. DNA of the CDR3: TGTGCCAGCAGCTCGAGAATGCCGTCTAGCGAGAGGCAAGAGACCCAGTACTTC.

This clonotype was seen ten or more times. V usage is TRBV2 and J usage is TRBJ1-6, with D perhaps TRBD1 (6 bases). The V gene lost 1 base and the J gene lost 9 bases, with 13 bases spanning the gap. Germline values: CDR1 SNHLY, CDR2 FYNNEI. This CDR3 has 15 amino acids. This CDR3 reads CASSEEAGVGSPLHF. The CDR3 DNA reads TGTGCCAGCAGTGAAGAGGCAGGGGTGGGTTCACCCCTCCACTTT.

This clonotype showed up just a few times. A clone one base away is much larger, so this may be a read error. The CDR3 nucleotides are TGTGCCAGCGGGGGGAATGAGCAGTTCTTC. This translates into CASGGNEQFF. V usage is TRBV6-2 or TRBV6-3 and J usage is TRBJ2-1, with D tentatively TRBD2 (6 bases). V was shortened by 8 bases and J by 7 bases, with 6 bases between the two germline ends. From germline, CDR1 is MNHEY and CDR2 SVGEGT. The CDR3 spans 10 residues.

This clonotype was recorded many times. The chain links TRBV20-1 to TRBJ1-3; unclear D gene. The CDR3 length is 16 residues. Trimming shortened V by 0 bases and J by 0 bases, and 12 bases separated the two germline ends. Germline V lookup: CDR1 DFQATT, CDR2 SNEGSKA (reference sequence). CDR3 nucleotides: TGCAGTGCTAGAGATCTCGGGGAGAGCTCTGGAAACACCATATATTTT. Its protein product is CSARDLGESSGNTIYF.